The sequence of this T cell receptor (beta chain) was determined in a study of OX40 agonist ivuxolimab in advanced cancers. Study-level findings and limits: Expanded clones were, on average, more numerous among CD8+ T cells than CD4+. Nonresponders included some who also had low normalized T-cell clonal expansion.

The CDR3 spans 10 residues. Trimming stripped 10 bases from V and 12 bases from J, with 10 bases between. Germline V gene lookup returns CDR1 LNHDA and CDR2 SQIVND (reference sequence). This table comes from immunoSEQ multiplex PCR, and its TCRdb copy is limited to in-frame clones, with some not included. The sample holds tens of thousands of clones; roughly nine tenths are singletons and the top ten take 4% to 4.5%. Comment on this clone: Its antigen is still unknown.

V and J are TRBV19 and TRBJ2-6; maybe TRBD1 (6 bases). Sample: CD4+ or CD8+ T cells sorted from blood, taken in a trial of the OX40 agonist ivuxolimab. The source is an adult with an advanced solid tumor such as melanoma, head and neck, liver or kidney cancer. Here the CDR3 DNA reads TGTGCCATAAGAGGGGGCGTCCTGACTTTC. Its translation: CAIRGGVLTF.